This T cell receptor beta chain comes out of a study of beta chain features in type 1 diabetes. Overall study: On cell yields, gender and age, patients and healthy donors were similar. Study results and caveats: All four CD4+ subsets from Type 1 diabetes patients carried moderately but significantly shorter TCRB CDR3s. No resolution was reached here on whether HLA type influences TCRB rearrangement. cDNA-based sequencing might over-represent cells highly expressing TCR.

Expressed TCRB transcripts were sequenced because the entire RNA isolate underwent reverse transcription. Assay: immunoSEQ multiplex PCR; the TCRdb copy retains only in-frame clones and omits some. The sample has 550,000 to 850,000 clones, 13% seen once. Germline V gene data show CDR1 as KGHSH and CDR2 as LQKENI. The CDR3 contains 17 residues. Deletions cut 3 bases from V and 0 bases from J, with 16 bases between. This clone was counted a few times. Its antigen is not known. The specimen was naive CD4+ T cells from blood. The rearrangement uses TRBV18 and TRBJ2-3; no firm D call. The TCR originated in a man younger than 35 with type 1 diabetes. CDR3 sequence reads: CASSPLVGLGSTDTQYF. CDR3 DNA: TGTGCCAGCTCACCTTTGGTGGGCCTCGGCAGCACAGATACGCAGTATTTT.